This entry describes one TCR beta chain. This record comes from a study of Ad26.COV2.S vaccination and SARS-CoV-2 variants. The germline V gene has CDR1 SGHNT and CDR2 YYREEE (reference sequence). With 0 bases removed from V and 5 bases from J, the gap between germline ends came to 11 bases. CDR3 size: 15 residues. Documented treatment: some 19 received Ad26.COV2.S at low or high dose, single or two shots; five or six received placebo; per-sample allocation not given. Sample collection was performed on day 63 after the first vaccine or placebo injection. The data were produced by immunoSEQ multiplex PCR, yet TCRdb's version contains in-frame clones alone and is incomplete. This sample carries hundreds of thousands of clones, 70% to 90% of them seen once, and the ten largest clones take around 1.4%.

The chain is built from TRBV5-4 and TRBJ2-2; D gene ambiguous. The specimen was peripheral blood, collected in a trial of Ad26.COV2.S vaccine versus placebo. The TCR was taken from a person aged 18-60 years who received the Ad26.COV2.S COVID-19 vaccine or a placebo. The CDR3 nucleotides read TGTGCCAGCAGCTTGGAGGGCCGAGAGACCGGGGAGCTGTTTTTT. As protein: CASSLEGRETGELFF.